Listed below are T cell receptor beta chains from one sample, sequenced in a study of long-term antiretroviral therapy in people with HIV. Method: immunoSEQ multiplex PCR; TCRdb's copy keeps in-frame clones and lacks some. This sample has approximately 28,000 clones; 87% occur once, and the top ten carry roughly 0.94%. The sequencing here drew on unsorted PBMCs, taken 2 years after starting antiretroviral therapy. These receptors were taken from a man aged 50 or older with HIV. CDR3s include the opening cysteine and the closing phenylalanine or tryptophan. D genes are given only for firm matches. Only part of the rows carry a size: once, few, many, or a class if the clone is expanded.

- 15 - TRBJ1-1 TRBV28 CASSAYRDSDTEAFF TGTGCCAGCAGTGCTTACAGGGATAGCGACACTGAAGCTTTCTTT
TRBD2 14 - TRBJ2-3 TRBV30 CAWSPGGPVNTQYF TGTGCCTGGAGTCCGGGGGGGCCGGTAAATACGCAGTATTTT
TRBD1 13 - TRBJ1-1 TRBV28 CASSGQGDFTAFF TGTGCCAGCAGTGGACAGGGTGATTTTACGGCTTTCTTT
- 14 - TRBJ2-5 TRBV6-5 CASSLLGYQETQYF TGTGCCAGCAGCCTACTAGGGTACCAAGAGACCCAGTACTTC
- 12 - TRBJ1-2 TRBV10-3 CAITSEAYGYTF TGTGCCATCACCTCCGAAGCCTATGGCTACACCTTC
- 17 - TRBJ1-2 TRBV18 CASSPDQSGLASNGYTF TGTGCCAGCTCACCGGACCAGTCGGGCCTCGCAAGTAATGGCTACACCTTC
TRBD1 14 - TRBJ1-2 TRBV15 CATSRVGRGLGYTF TGTGCCACCAGCAGAGTGGGTAGGGGGCTTGGCTACACCTTC
- 15 - TRBJ2-1 TRBV29-1 CSVVIGTRSYNEQFF TGCAGCGTTGTCATTGGGACTCGATCCTACAATGAGCAGTTCTTC
- 11 - TRBJ1-2 TRBV6-5 CASSDHSGYTF TGTGCCAGCAGCGACCACAGTGGCTACACCTTC
- 16 - TRBJ2-7 TRBV15 CATSRWAPTDSYEQYF TGTGCCACCAGTCGTTGGGCTCCGACGGATTCCTACGAGCAGTACTTC
TRBD1 15 - TRBJ1-2 TRBV5-6 CASSLEVTGGYGYTF TGTGCCAGCAGCTTGGAGGTGACAGGGGGCTATGGCTACACCTTC
- 14 - TRBJ1-2 TRBV5-6 CASSPTWGAGGYTF TGTGCCAGCAGCCCCACCTGGGGGGCTGGTGGCTACACCTTC
TRBD1 14 - TRBJ1-1 TRBV7-8 CASSLEGTGVRAFF TGTGCCAGCAGCTTAGAAGGGACAGGGGTTAGAGCTTTCTTT
- 15 - TRBJ2-1 TRBV11-2 CASSLDFGTYNEQFF TGTGCCAGCAGCTTAGATTTCGGTACTTACAATGAGCAGTTCTTC
- 17 - TRBJ2-2 TRBV28 CASSSSRVKGVPGELFF TGTGCCAGCAGTTCCTCGCGGGTGAAGGGGGTCCCCGGGGAGCTGTTTTTT
- 20 - TRBJ2-1 TRBV6-4 CASSPDRGLAGVGSYNEQFF TGTGCCAGCAGTCCGGACAGGGGGCTAGCGGGAGTAGGGTCCTACAATGAGCAGTTCTTC
- 14 few TRBJ2-7 TRBV7-9 CASSISGPSGEQYF TGTGCCAGCAGCATAAGCGGGCCCTCTGGCGAGCAGTACTTC
- 14 - TRBJ2-1 TRBV5-6 CASSLRWVVSEQFF TGTGCCAGCAGCTTGAGGTGGGTCGTCTCTGAGCAGTTCTTC
- 15 few TRBJ2-7 TRBV7-3 CASSLAPGTIYEQYF TGTGCCAGCAGCTTGGCCCCCGGGACAATCTACGAGCAGTACTTC
- 18 once TRBJ2-3 TRBV15 CATSASRGVRLHSDTQYF TGTGCCACCAGCGCGAGCCGGGGAGTCCGACTCCACAGTGACACGCAGTATTTT
- 12 - TRBJ1-3 TRBV30 CAWKVPGNTIYF TGTGCCTGGAAAGTGCCCGGAAACACCATATATTTT